This T cell receptor (beta chain) comes out of a study of glioma-infiltrating T cells. The iRepertoire nested amplicon-rescue multiplex PCR amplified TCR alpha and beta CDR3s from RNA. For one-step reverse transcription and amplification, roughly 85-450 ng of tissue mRNA or PBMC total RNA was used. TCRdb re-analysed the multiplex PCR reads in MiXCR, keeping a single row per CDR3 protein. The sample holds over 120,000 distinct CDR3 sequences, roughly 43% seen once. As regards this clonotype: Its antigen is undetermined.

Germline-derived CDR1 and CDR2 are DFQATT and SNEGSKA (reference sequence). The CDR3 has 14 residues. Trimming pared 5 bases from V and 3 bases from J, leaving 14 bases between. The study, taken as a whole, reports: Above-expected tissue-blood divergence occurred in all gliomas, most in low-grade ones. Only very few CDR3 sequences appeared in both tissue and blood.

The chain joins TRBV20-1 to TRBJ1-5; D is undetermined. The sample taken for sequencing was glioma tissue, nonneoplastic brain tissue, or PBMCs (not recorded which). The clonotype was recovered from a human donor with low-grade glioma or glioblastoma, undergoing nonglioma brain surgery, or in good health (not recorded which). This chain's CDR3 is CSAGPGLSNQPQHF. The DNA of the CDR3 is TGCAGTGCTGGTCCGGGCTTATCCAATCAGCCCCAGCATTTT.